This T cell receptor beta chain was observed in a study of Graves' ophthalmopathy and Graves' hyperthyroidism. Broader study findings: Among thyroid clonotypes expanded above 0.001 frequency, most also appeared in blood. Using 13 signatures, a model distinguished ophthalmopathy from stable hyperthyroidism, reaching more than 85% sensitivity and 81.08% specificity.

RNA transcripts served as template for amplifying TCR beta CDR3 sequences. First-round RT-PCR with HTBI primers preceded a second-round multiplex PCR. TCRdb re-derived calls from the multiplex PCR reads in MiXCR, one entry per CDR3 protein. The table includes about 620,000 distinct CDR3 sequences, over 20% detected once. The diagnosis was founded upon clinical symptoms, serum thyroxine, TRAb, thyroid ultrasound and orbital computed tomography. PBMCs had their origin in fresh peripheral blood (about 10 ml). In its sample, this clonotype was seen many times. Its target is not known. The sequenced material came from peripheral blood. The TCR originated in a woman between 18 and 29 years old with stable Graves' hyperthyroidism. Some clones in this sample may be carry-over from other donors' samples.

The CDR3 DNA reads as TGTGCCAGCAAGGTGGACAGGGGCACCTACGAGCAGTACTTC. It yields the protein CASKVDRGTYEQYF. The V and J genes are TRBV7-2 and TRBJ2-7; 9 positions agree with TRBD1. The V and J ends lost 7 bases and 2 bases, in that order; junction bases with no gene match: 6. There are 14 residues in the CDR3. Germline CDR1 SGHTA, CDR2 FQGNSA.